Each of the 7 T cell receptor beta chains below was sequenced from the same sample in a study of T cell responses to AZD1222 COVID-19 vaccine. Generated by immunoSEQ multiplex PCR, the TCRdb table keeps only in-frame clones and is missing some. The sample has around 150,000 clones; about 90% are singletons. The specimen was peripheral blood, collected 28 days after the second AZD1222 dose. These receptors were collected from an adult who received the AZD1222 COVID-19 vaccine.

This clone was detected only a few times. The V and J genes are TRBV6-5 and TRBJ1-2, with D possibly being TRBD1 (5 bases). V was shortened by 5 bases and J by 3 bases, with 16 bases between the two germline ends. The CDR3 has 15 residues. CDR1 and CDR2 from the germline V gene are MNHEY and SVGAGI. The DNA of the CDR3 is TGTGCCAGCAGTCCTTGGGGCTTACACGACTATGGCTACACCTTC. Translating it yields CASSPWGLHDYGYTF.

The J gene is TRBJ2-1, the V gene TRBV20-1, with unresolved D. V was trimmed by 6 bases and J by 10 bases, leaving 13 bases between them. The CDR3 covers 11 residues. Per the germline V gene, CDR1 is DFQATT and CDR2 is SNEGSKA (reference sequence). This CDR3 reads CSAPPAREQFF. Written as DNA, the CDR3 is TGCAGTGCCCCCCCGGCGAGGGAGCAGTTCTTC.

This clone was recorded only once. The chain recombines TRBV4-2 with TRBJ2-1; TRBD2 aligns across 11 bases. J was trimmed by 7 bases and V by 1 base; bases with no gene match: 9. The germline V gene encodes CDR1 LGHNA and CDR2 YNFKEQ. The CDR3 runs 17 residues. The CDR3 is CASSQGDSGGAGNEQFF. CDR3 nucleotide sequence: TGTGCCAGCAGCCAAGGTGATAGCGGGGGGGCCGGGAATGAGCAGTTCTTC.

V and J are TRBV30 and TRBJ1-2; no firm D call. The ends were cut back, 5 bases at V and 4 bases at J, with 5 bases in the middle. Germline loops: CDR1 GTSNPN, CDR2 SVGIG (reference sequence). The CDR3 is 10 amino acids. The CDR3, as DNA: TGTGCCTGGGGATCCTATGGCTACACCTTC. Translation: CAWGSYGYTF.

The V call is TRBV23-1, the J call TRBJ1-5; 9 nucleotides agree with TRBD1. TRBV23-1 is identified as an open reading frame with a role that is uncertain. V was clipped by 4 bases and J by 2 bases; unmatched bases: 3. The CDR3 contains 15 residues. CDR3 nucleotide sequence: TGCGCCAGCAGTCCCCGACAGGGGGGCAATCAGCCCCAGCATTTT. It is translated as CASSPRQGGNQPQHF.

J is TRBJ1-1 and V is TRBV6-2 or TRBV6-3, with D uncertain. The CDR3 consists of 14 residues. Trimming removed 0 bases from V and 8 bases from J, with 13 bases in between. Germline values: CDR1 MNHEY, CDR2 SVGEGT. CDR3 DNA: TGTGCCAGCAGTTACTCAGTAGGACGTAACGAAGCTTTCTTT. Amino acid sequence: CASSYSVGRNEAFF.

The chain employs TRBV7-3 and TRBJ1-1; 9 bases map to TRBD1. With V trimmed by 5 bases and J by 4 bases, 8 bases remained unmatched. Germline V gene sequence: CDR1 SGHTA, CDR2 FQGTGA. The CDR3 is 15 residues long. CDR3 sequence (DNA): TGTGCCAGCAGCCCCTCGGACAGGGGAGGCACTGAAGCTTTCTTT. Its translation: CASSPSDRGGTEAFF.